This T cell receptor beta chain was observed in a study of OX40 agonist ivuxolimab in advanced cancers. The wider study: Ivuxolimab, an antibody that agonizes OX40 (CD134), was administered to the patients. Study-level findings and limits: A proportion of nonresponders additionally exhibited low normalized T-cell clonal expansion.

On this clone itself: What it recognizes is unknown.

Data came from immunoSEQ multiplex PCR; TCRdb stores just in-frame clones and leaves some out. The table records more than 45,000 clones, about 81% of them present only once. Samples of blood were obtained at baseline, on cycle 4 day 1, and on cycle 7 day 1. The V segment lost 2 bases and the J segment 4 bases; nucleotides outside the gene matches: 8. CDR1 is LNHNV, CDR2 YYDKDF, per germline (reference sequence). The CDR3 has 16 amino acids. The V gene is TRBV15, the J gene TRBJ2-1, with 7 bases fitting TRBD2. The specimen was CD4+ or CD8+ T cells sorted from blood, collected in a trial of the OX40 agonist ivuxolimab. This clonotype was sampled from an adult with an advanced solid tumor such as melanoma, head and neck, liver or kidney cancer. In nucleotides, the CDR3 is TGTGCCACCAGCAGACAAGCGGGAAGGGAATACAATGAGCAGTTCTTC. Amino acid sequence: CATSRQAGREYNEQFF. Drawing the rest from reference TRBV15 and TRBJ2-1, the complete variable domain is DAMVIQNPRYQVTQFGKPVTLSCSQTLNHNVMYWYQQKSSQAPKLLFHYYDKDFNNEADTPDNFQSRRPNTSFCFLDIRSPGLGDTAMYLCATSRQAGREYNEQFFGPGTRLTVL.